The 21 T cell receptor beta chains presented below share a single source sample, sequenced in a study of blood T cell repertoires in COVID-19. Assay: immunoSEQ multiplex PCR; the TCRdb copy retains only in-frame clones and omits some. The repertoire holds 87,000 or so clones, with 85% to 90% as singletons. The sequenced material came from peripheral blood. Receptors were obtained from a man aged 40-55 years with acute or convalescent COVID-19.

V and J are TRBV6-5 and TRBJ1-5, with no clear D. Germline V gene data show CDR1 as MNHEY and CDR2 as SVGAGI. This CDR3 spans 15 amino acids. The V gene lost 5 bases and the J gene lost 0 bases, with 11 bases spanning the gap. In DNA form, the CDR3 reads TGTGCCAGCAGTCGGTCGGGGAATAGCAATCAGCCCCAGCATTTT. It translates to CASSRSGNSNQPQHF.

The V call is TRBV5-4, the J call TRBJ2-5; 8 positions match TRBD2. Germline V gives CDR1 SGHNT, CDR2 YYREEE (reference sequence). The V and J ends lost 4 bases and 2 bases, in that order; junction bases with no gene match: 7. The CDR3 covers 15 residues. The CDR3 DNA reads TGTGCCAGCAGCCAGGGAGCGGGAGATCAAGAGACCCAGTACTTC. Its translation is CASSQGAGDQETQYF.

The rearrangement joins TRBV5-1 to TRBJ2-5, with D possibly TRBD2 on 6 matching bases. V lost 4 bases and J 5 bases, leaving 15 bases between the germline ends. The germline gives CDR1 SGHRS, CDR2 YFSETQ. CDR3 length equals 14 residues. The CDR3, as DNA: TGCGCCAGCAGCGGGGACTCGCCGGGGGAGACCCAGTACTTC. Amino acid sequence: CASSGDSPGETQYF.

This rearrangement joins TRBV3-1 (or the pseudogene TRBV3-2) to TRBJ1-6; D is ambiguous. Trimming stripped 0 bases from V and 4 bases from J, with 10 bases between. The CDR3 runs 16 residues. In germline, CDR1 is LGHDT, CDR2 YNNKEL (reference sequence). The CDR3 DNA follows: TGTGCCAGCAGCCAAGATGGACTCGATTATAATTCACCCCTCCACTTT. It specifies CASSQDGLDYNSPLHF.

In nucleotides, the CDR3 is TGTGCCAGCAGCTCACAGGGGAACACTGAAGCTTTCTTT. As protein: CASSSQGNTEAFF. The chain combines TRBV3-1 (or the pseudogene TRBV3-2) with TRBJ1-1; perhaps TRBD1 as D (6 bases). Germline assignment: CDR1 LGHDT and CDR2 YNNKEL (reference sequence). The V and J ends lost 5 bases and 1 base respectively, with 8 bases between them. The length of the CDR3 is 13 residues.

This sequence joins TRBV13 and TRBJ2-1, with D maybe TRBD2 (5 bases). The length of the CDR3 is 16 residues. With 4 bases removed from V and 2 bases from J, the gap between germline ends came to 15 bases. Germline CDR1 and CDR2: PRHDT and FYEKMQ (reference sequence). In DNA form, the CDR3 reads TGTGCCAGCAGCTCCATGGCGGACTCAGCCTACAATGAGCAGTTCTTC. Amino acids: CASSSMADSAYNEQFF.

The rearrangement uses TRBV5-1 and TRBJ2-7; 7 bases are a match to TRBD2. The V and J ends lost 4 bases and 0 bases, in that order; junction bases with no gene match: 10. The CDR3 runs 16 residues. CDR1 and CDR2 from the germline V gene are SGHRS and YFSETQ. As DNA, the CDR3 is TGCGCCAGCAGCCAACCCCGGGGCGGGAGCTCCTACGAGCAGTACTTC. This codes for CASSQPRGGSSYEQYF.

This clone occurred a few times. The rearrangement uses TRBV30 and TRBJ2-1; 9 positions match TRBD1. Germline V CDR1 and CDR2: GTSNPN, SVGIG (reference sequence). The CDR3 loop spans 13 amino acids. V shed 7 bases, J shed 9 bases, and the junction held 10 bases outside the gene matches. The CDR3 is CASKGTGSSEQFF. DNA for the CDR3: TGTGCCTCAAAAGGGACAGGGTCCAGTGAGCAGTTCTTC.

The V gene is TRBV6-1, the J gene TRBJ1-2; D remains ambiguous. Per germline, CDR1 MNHNS and CDR2 SASEGT. The V end lost 1 base, the J end lost 4 bases, and 13 bases lay between the germline ends. CDR3 length: 15 amino acids. The CDR3 spells CASSEEITLSYGYTF. The CDR3 DNA reads TGTGCCAGCAGTGAAGAGATAACTTTAAGCTATGGCTACACCTTC.

The J gene is TRBJ1-5, the V gene TRBV13, with D maybe TRBD1 (6 bases). V was cut by 0 bases and J by 1 base, with 7 bases left in between. The germline V gene has CDR1 PRHDT and CDR2 FYEKMQ (reference sequence). The CDR3 has 15 residues. The CDR3 DNA reads as TGTGCCAGCAGCTTAGGGGGACAAAGCAATCAGCCCCAGCATTTT. Encoded protein: CASSLGGQSNQPQHF.

The chain has TRBV11-3 and TRBJ2-1; the match to TRBD2 covers 8 bases. V shed 5 bases, J shed 7 bases, and the junction held 19 bases outside the gene matches. This CDR3 contains 18 residues. The germline gives CDR1 SGHNT, CDR2 YENEEA. The CDR3 protein is CASSDNRASGPRRNEQFF. The DNA of the CDR3 is TGTGCCAGCAGCGATAACCGGGCTAGCGGGCCTCGACGAAATGAGCAGTTCTTC. Full variable domain (missing parts from reference TRBV11-3 and TRBJ2-1): EAGVVQSPRYKIIEKKQPVAFWCNPISGHNTLYWYLQNLGQGPELLIRYENEEAVDDSQLPKDRFSAERLKGVDSTLKIQPAELGDSAVYLCASSDNRASGPRRNEQFFGPGTRLTVL.

V usage is TRBV4-1 and J usage is TRBJ2-1, with D uncertain. V shed 0 bases and J shed 0 bases, with 6 bases lying between them. CDR3 size: 15 residues. In germline, CDR1 is MGHRA, CDR2 YSYEKL. The CDR3 loop is CASSQEGDSYNEQFF. The CDR3 DNA follows: TGCGCCAGCAGCCAAGAGGGCGACTCCTACAATGAGCAGTTCTTC.

In its sample, this clone was seen once. This chain uses TRBV11-2 with TRBJ1-2; TRBD1 matches at 9 bases. The CDR3 contains 15 residues. J was trimmed by 6 bases and V by 5 bases; bases with no gene match: 10. The V gene's germline CDR1 is SGHAT and CDR2 FQNNGV. CDR3 loop: CASSQGSGTGNGYTF. DNA for the CDR3: TGTGCCAGCAGCCAGGGTTCCGGGACAGGGAATGGCTACACCTTC.

This clone was found a few times. The gene calls are TRBV29-1 and TRBJ2-2, with D possibly matching TRBD1 (6 bases). Trimming shortened V by 3 bases and J by 5 bases, and 13 bases separated the two germline ends. From germline, CDR1 is SQVTM and CDR2 ANQGSEA. The CDR3 totals 14 residues. The CDR3 is CSVEGAGRTGELFF. The CDR3 DNA follows: TGCAGCGTTGAGGGGGCAGGGAGAACCGGGGAGCTGTTTTTT.

The CDR3 region is CASSLNQGPLTYEQYF. CDR3 sequence (DNA): TGTGCCAGCAGCTTAAACCAGGGTCCCCTTACCTACGAGCAGTACTTC. The chain is built from TRBV7-2 and TRBJ2-7; weak D call: TRBD1 (5 bases). The CDR3 runs to 16 residues. Germline CDR1 is SGHTA and CDR2 is FQGNSA. V was pared by 2 bases and J by 2 bases, with 16 bases between.

J is TRBJ2-1 and V is TRBV7-9; 10 bases match TRBD2. Trimming took 2 bases from V and 3 from J; bases not matched to a gene: 10. The germline CDR1 and CDR2 sequences are SEHNR and FQNEAQ (reference sequence). The CDR3 runs to 18 residues. This CDR3 is CASSLSRVAGGYYNEQFF. CDR3 nucleotide sequence: TGTGCCAGCAGCTTATCCAGGGTAGCGGGGGGATACTACAATGAGCAGTTCTTC. The complete variable domain, with remaining parts taken from reference TRBV7-9 and TRBJ2-1, reads DTGVSQNPRHKITKRGQNVTFRCDPISEHNRLYWYRQTLGQGPEFLTYFQNEAQLEKSRLLSDRFSAERPKGSFSTLEIQRTEQGDSAMYLCASSLSRVAGGYYNEQFFGPGTRLTVL.

J is TRBJ1-1 and V is TRBV9; possible D gene TRBD1, 6 bases. Deletions cut 0 bases from V and 5 bases from J, with 8 bases between. The CDR3 covers 13 residues. Germline V CDR1 and CDR2: SGDLS, YYNGEE. CDR3 sequence: CASSVEGETEAFF. The DNA for the CDR3 is TGTGCCAGCAGCGTAGAGGGGGAAACTGAAGCTTTCTTT.

The genes are TRBV5-1 and TRBJ2-3, with 8 bases matching TRBD1. The trim removed 4 bases at V and 0 bases at J, leaving 4 bases unmatched. The CDR3 has 15 residues. Germline V lookup: CDR1 SGHRS, CDR2 YFSETQ. The CDR3, as DNA: TGCGCCAGCAGCACCCGGACAGGGAGCACAGATACGCAGTATTTT. It specifies CASSTRTGSTDTQYF.

The CDR3 sequence: CSVEEGGPGTEAFF. CDR3 nucleotides: TGCAGCGTTGAAGAGGGGGGGCCAGGCACTGAAGCTTTCTTT. The chain has TRBV29-1 and TRBJ1-1; maybe TRBD1 (6 bases). Germline-derived CDR1 and CDR2 are SQVTM and ANQGSEA. CDR3 length equals 14 residues. V gave up 0 bases and J gave up 4 bases, with 12 bases separating them.

The genes are TRBV7-2 and TRBJ1-2; D is uncertain. The CDR3 is 12 amino acids. The germline V gene has CDR1 SGHTA and CDR2 FQGNSA. The germline V and J ends were trimmed by 1 base and 2 bases, with 2 bases remaining between them. The CDR3 coding sequence is TGTGCCAGCAGCTTAGTAAACTATGGCTACACCTTC. It specifies CASSLVNYGYTF.

The chain combines TRBV30 with TRBJ1-2; D perhaps matches TRBD1 (6 bases). V was trimmed by 4 bases and J by 1 base, leaving 7 bases between them. CDR3 length equals 12 residues. Germline CDR1 reads GTSNPN; CDR2 reads SVGIG (reference sequence). The CDR3 DNA is TGTGCCTGGACAGGGGTTAACTATGGCTACACCTTC. Its protein product is CAWTGVNYGYTF.